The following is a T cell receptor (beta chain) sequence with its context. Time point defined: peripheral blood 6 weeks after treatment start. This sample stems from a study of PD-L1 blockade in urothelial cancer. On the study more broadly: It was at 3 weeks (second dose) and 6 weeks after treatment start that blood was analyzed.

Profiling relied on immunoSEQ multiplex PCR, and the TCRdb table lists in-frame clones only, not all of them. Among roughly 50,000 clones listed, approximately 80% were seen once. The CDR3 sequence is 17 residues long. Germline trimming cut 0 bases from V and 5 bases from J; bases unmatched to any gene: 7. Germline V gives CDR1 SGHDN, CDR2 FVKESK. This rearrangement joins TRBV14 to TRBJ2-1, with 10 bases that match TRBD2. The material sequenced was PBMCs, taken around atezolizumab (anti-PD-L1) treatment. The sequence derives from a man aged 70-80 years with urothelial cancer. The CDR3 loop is CASSQDARLAGDNEQFF. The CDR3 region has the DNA TGTGCCAGCAGCCAAGATGCCCGGCTAGCGGGAGACAATGAGCAGTTCTTC.